This TCR beta chain was retrieved from a study of patients and donors after allogeneic stem cell transplantation. This clonotype was counted ten times or more. TCRdb called the RT-PCR reads again in MiXCR, with one record for every CDR3 protein. Of some 960,000 distinct CDR3 sequences detected, roughly 17% appear once; the ten largest clones hold around 6%. The length of the CDR3 is 13 residues. The V segment lost 2 bases and the J segment 4 bases; nucleotides outside the gene matches: 2. CDR1 and CDR2 from the germline V gene are SGHRS and YFSETQ. V usage is TRBV5-1 and J usage is TRBJ1-2; 7 bases agree with TRBD1. This clonotype was obtained from a human donor who was either an allogeneic HSCT recipient or a stem cell or donor lymphocyte infusion donor (not recorded which). It is not recorded whose cells these are; they may come from a transplant donor. Input material: blood, either unsorted or a sorted T cell fraction (not recorded which). CDR3 sequence: CASSLTGVYGYTF. CDR3 DNA: TGCGCCAGCAGCTTAACAGGGGTCTATGGCTACACCTTC.